A selection of T cell receptor beta chains follows, all from one sample in a study of cytomegalovirus exposure and HLA in healthy donors. Profiled with immunoSEQ multiplex PCR; TCRdb holds only in-frame clones, not every one. The sample shows over 95,000 clones, approximately 80% of them seen only once. Sequencing was performed on PBMCs. These receptors all come from a man aged 35-49 years in good health and CMV-seropositive. CDR3s include the opening cysteine and the closing phenylalanine or tryptophan.

V	J	length	CDR3
TRBV4-3	TRBJ2-3	14	CASSQAQGTDTQYF
TRBV7-2	TRBJ1-2	15	CASSSARDRNYGYTF
TRBV4-2	TRBJ2-7	14	CASSQDQDSYEQYF
TRBV2	TRBJ1-5	16	CASSTLRSGSNQPQHF
TRBV7-3	TRBJ2-1	15	CASSSPGGSYNEQFF
TRBV5-6	TRBJ1-6	15	CASSLPGQVNSPLHF
TRBV28	TRBJ1-5	14	CASRGRGRDQPQHF
TRBV6-5	TRBJ1-6	13	CASSTTGITPLHF
TRBV6-6	TRBJ2-1	16	CASRAAQASSYNEQFF
TRBV28	TRBJ2-3	17	CASSATRLAGGADTQYF
TRBV5-1	TRBJ1-2	16	CASSLAEGPGGYGYTF
TRBV28	TRBJ1-1	15	CASSQTGTGVEQAFF
TRBV27	TRBJ2-1	14	CASRVRSPGNEQFF
TRBV5-1	TRBJ1-6	16	CASSLVGGGQNSPLHF
TRBV5-5	TRBJ2-3	17	CASRRASAGISTDTQYF
TRBV6-1	TRBJ1-5	15	CASTPMVGGNQPQHF
TRBV7-2	TRBJ1-1	15	CASSVTRQKNTEAFF
TRBV7-9	TRBJ1-5	15	CASSLGDGWDQPQHF
TRBV4-3	TRBJ2-4	15	CASSQGRGQGNIQYF
TRBV25-1	NA	15	CASSSFRDRGSEQYF
TRBV5-6	TRBJ1-2	13	CASSLAGNYGYTF
TRBV7-9	TRBJ1-5	15	CASSLGQGAVLPQHF
TRBV6-1	TRBJ2-1	14	CASSPGGAYNEQFF
TRBV5-6	TRBJ1-4	16	CASSRGRGATNEKLFF
TRBV18	TRBJ2-5	15	CASSPPGTSVETQYF
TRBV11-3	TRBJ2-5	15	CASSPGTGGEETQYF
TRBV7-9	TRBJ1-2	12	CASSLTGVGYTF
TRBV15	TRBJ1-6	17	CATSSAPGHQPNSPLHF
TRBV27	TRBJ2-3	16	CASIPGLAGGPDTQYF
TRBV11-3	TRBJ2-7	13	CASSKGQTYEQYF
TRBV7-9	TRBJ2-3	15	CASSREAGGSDTQYF
TRBV4-1	TRBJ2-3	16	CASSQLGRFRPDTQYF
TRBV18	TRBJ2-1	15	CASAALAGGLNEQFF
TRBV7-2	TRBJ1-1	13	CASSQGTNTEAFF
TRBV11-1	TRBJ2-5	17	CASSRVVSSGGIETQYF
TRBV21-1	TRBJ1-5	14	CASSKVTAGQPQHF
TRBV5-1	TRBJ1-4	15	CASSYGQGFGEKLFF
TRBV6-6	TRBJ2-5	14	CASRTQGHRETQYF
TRBV4-3	TRBJ1-3	15	CASSQDGTGTNTIYF
TRBV4-3	TRBJ1-4	15	CASSRSGDPNEKLFF
TRBV7-2	TRBJ2-7	14	CASRADRGQYEQYF
TRBV28	TRBJ1-2	14	CASGADRGADGYTF
TRBV10-3	TRBJ1-1	13	CAISETAYTEAFF